These 28 T cell receptor beta chains share one sample of origin, sequenced in a study of long-term antiretroviral therapy in people with HIV (dated 2022 in TCRdb). Sequencing of the TRB variable region was done with the immunoSEQ hsTCRB v3.0 assay at survey level resolution. Sourced from immuneACCESS, this table was stored by TCRdb with only in-frame sequences that have V and J called. A share of the clones is absent; for the studies checked, an unresolved V gene accounts for under half, and the remainder has no known explanation. This sample holds about 16,000 clones; 80% to 90% were observed only once. Approximately 15% of the sample lies in the top ten. The specimen was unsorted PBMCs, collected more than 2.2 years before starting antiretroviral therapy. Source of these receptors: a woman between 25 and 40 years old with HIV.

Here the CDR3 reads CASSRTGQNTGELFF. The CDR3, as DNA: TGTGCCAGCAGCCGGACAGGTCAGAACACCGGGGAGCTGTTTTTT. This chain uses TRBV5-5 with TRBJ2-2; 7 bases line up with TRBD1. The CDR3 covers 15 residues. Germline loops: CDR1 SGHKS, CDR2 YYEKEE (reference sequence). Trimming at V came to 4 bases and at J to 1 base, leaving 4 bases not matched to a gene.

The V gene is TRBV30, the J gene TRBJ1-1; weak D call: TRBD1 (5 bases). The CDR3 is 14 amino acids. V lost 3 bases, J lost 3 bases, and 14 bases lay in between. Germline V gene data show CDR1 as GTSNPN and CDR2 as SVGIG (reference sequence). The CDR3: CAWRVFGGYTEAFF. CDR3 sequence (DNA): TGTGCCTGGAGGGTATTCGGGGGGTACACTGAAGCTTTCTTT.

This chain uses TRBV10-2 with TRBJ2-5; perhaps TRBD2 as D (6 bases). Deletions cut 6 bases from V and 3 bases from J, with 20 bases between. The CDR3 consists of 16 residues. Germline values: CDR1 WSHSY, CDR2 SAAADI. This chain's CDR3 is CASRTGDSIVKETQYF. The CDR3 nucleotides are TGCGCCAGCAGAACCGGGGACTCCATAGTCAAAGAGACCCAGTACTTC.

The chain carries TRBV7-6 and TRBJ1-1; possible D gene TRBD1, 5 bases. This CDR3 is 14 amino acids long. Germline CDR1 SGHVS, CDR2 FNYEAQ. The V gene lost 9 bases and the J gene lost 4 bases, with 18 bases spanning the gap. Written as DNA, the CDR3 is TGTGCCAGTATTAAGAACGGGGGGATCACTGAAGCTTTCTTT. Protein product: CASIKNGGITEAFF.

CDR3 amino acids: CASSPGGAGYNEQFF. The CDR3 nucleotides read TGTGCCAGCAGCCCCGGGGGGGCCGGCTACAATGAGCAGTTCTTC. The V and J genes are TRBV7-2 and TRBJ2-1, with 8 bases lining up with TRBD2. This CDR3 contains 15 residues. CDR1 SGHTA and CDR2 FQGNSA come from the germline V gene. V shed 5 bases and J 3 bases; nucleotides not matched to a gene: 6.

This chain connects TRBV18 to TRBJ1-2; 7 nucleotides line up with TRBD1. Germline V gives CDR1 KGHSH, CDR2 LQKENI. The J segment lost 3 bases and the V segment lost 2 bases, leaving 9 bases of the junction unmatched. This CDR3 has 16 amino acids. The CDR3 loop reads CASSPSRGRGDYGYTF. DNA for the CDR3: TGTGCCAGCTCACCATCAAGGGGGCGAGGGGACTATGGCTACACCTTC. The variable domain in full, completed from reference TRBV18 and TRBJ1-2, reads NAGVMQNPRHLVRRRGQEARLRCSPMKGHSHVYWYRQLPEEGLKFMVYLQKENIIDESGMPKERFSAEFPKEGPSILRIQQVVRGDSAAYFCASSPSRGRGDYGYTFGSGTRLTVV.

The count of this clone is one. V gene TRBV7-2 combines with J gene TRBJ2-2; D is undetermined. Trimming pared 4 bases from V and 5 bases from J, leaving 17 bases between. Per germline, CDR1 SGHTA and CDR2 FQGNSA. The CDR3 loop spans 16 amino acids. CDR3 sequence reads: CASSSNEYTRTGELFF. The CDR3 nucleotides read TGTGCCAGCAGCTCCAACGAATACACAAGGACCGGGGAGCTGTTTTTT.

The chain combines TRBV4-3 with TRBJ1-2; weak D call: TRBD1 (5 bases). The V end was cut by 0 bases, the J end by 7 bases, with 24 bases between. The CDR3 spans 18 residues. From germline, CDR1 is LGHNA and CDR2 YSLEER. CDR3: CASSQDHPGDRGGLGYTF. CDR3 DNA sequence: TGCGCCAGCAGCCAAGATCACCCGGGGGATCGGGGTGGGCTTGGCTACACCTTC.

This clone was counted only a few times. The genes are TRBV2 and TRBJ1-6; no reliable D call. The V end lost 7 bases, the J end lost 8 bases, and 9 bases lay between the germline ends. CDR3 length: 12 amino acids. In germline, CDR1 is SNHLY, CDR2 FYNNEI. The CDR3 region is CASKTRDSPLHF. The CDR3, as DNA: TGTGCCAGCAAGACGAGGGATTCACCCCTCCACTTT.

This clone was detected once. This sequence joins TRBV7-9 and TRBJ2-5; 12 nucleotides align to TRBD2. The J segment lost 2 bases and the V segment lost 5 bases, leaving 3 bases of the junction unmatched. CDR1 SEHNR and CDR2 FQNEAQ come from the germline V gene (reference sequence). The CDR3 runs 15 residues. The CDR3 region has the DNA TGTGCCAGCAGCCAAGGACTAGCGGGGCAAGAGACCCAGTACTTC. Protein: CASSQGLAGQETQYF.

The genes are TRBV15 and TRBJ1-2, with TRBD1 matching 7 bases. Germline-derived CDR1 and CDR2 are LNHNV and YYDKDF (reference sequence). V lost 5 bases, J lost 6 bases, and 6 bases stayed unmatched. This CDR3 spans 13 amino acids. Here the CDR3 reads CATSYRQGNGYTF. CDR3 sequence (DNA): TGTGCCACCAGCTATCGACAGGGCAATGGCTACACCTTC.

This clone has only one observation. V usage is TRBV10-3 and J usage is TRBJ1-2; TRBD1 agrees at 9 bases. Trimming took 5 bases from V and 3 from J; bases not matched to a gene: 4. The CDR3 is 14 residues long. The germline CDR1 and CDR2 sequences are ENHRY and SYGVKD. The CDR3, as DNA: TGTGCCATCAGTACCGGGACAGGGCACTATGGCTACACCTTC. It specifies CAISTGTGHYGYTF.

The chain combines TRBV5-5 with TRBJ1-2, with TRBD1 matching 7 bases. The V and J ends lost 0 bases and 4 bases, in that order; junction bases with no gene match: 6. Germline V gene data show CDR1 as SGHKS and CDR2 as YYEKEE (reference sequence). The CDR3 extends over 15 amino acids. The CDR3, as DNA: TGTGCCAGCAGCTTGGAGGGACAGCCTATCTATGGCTACACCTTC. Translation gives CASSLEGQPIYGYTF.

This clone was seen a single time. The chain couples TRBV5-4 to TRBJ2-2; D is undetermined. V shed 0 bases and J shed 1 base, with 4 bases lying between them. The V gene's germline CDR1 is SGHNT and CDR2 YYREEE (reference sequence). CDR3 length: 14 residues. This CDR3 reads CASSLAGNTGELFF. Written as DNA, the CDR3 is TGTGCCAGCAGCTTGGCAGGGAACACCGGGGAGCTGTTTTTT. The entire variable domain, with the rest obtained from reference TRBV5-4 and TRBJ2-2, is as follows: ETGVTQSPTHLIKTRGQQVTLRCSSQSGHNTVSWYQQALGQGPQFIFQYYREEENGRGNFPPRFSGLQFPNYSSELNVNALELDDSALYLCASSLAGNTGELFFGEGSRLTVL.

J is TRBJ2-1 and V is TRBV11-2; possible D gene TRBD2, 6 bases. Germline loops: CDR1 SGHAT, CDR2 FQNNGV. Trimming removed 10 bases from V and 3 bases from J, with 13 bases in between. This CDR3 is 13 amino acids long. CDR3 region: CATHEGGYNEQFF. DNA of the CDR3: TGTGCCACCCATGAGGGAGGCTACAATGAGCAGTTCTTC.

This chain connects TRBV6-6 to TRBJ2-5; no firm D call. This CDR3 contains 10 residues. The V and J ends lost 5 bases and 5 bases respectively, with 3 bases between them. Germline CDR1 MNHNY, CDR2 SVGAGI (reference sequence). The CDR3 protein is CASSEETQYF. CDR3 sequence (DNA): TGTGCCAGCAGTGAGGAGACCCAGTACTTC.

This sequence joins TRBV4-3 and TRBJ2-3; D is ambiguous. This CDR3 spans 14 amino acids. V lost 0 bases, J lost 2 bases, and 6 bases lay in between. CDR1 LGHNA and CDR2 YSLEER come from the germline V gene. CDR3 sequence: CASSQDLVTDTQYF. CDR3 in DNA: TGCGCCAGCAGCCAAGACCTAGTCACAGATACGCAGTATTTT.

This chain links TRBV5-6 with TRBJ1-6; TRBD1 matches at 11 bases. This CDR3 has 17 residues. The germline V gene encodes CDR1 SGHDT and CDR2 YYEEEE. V lost 0 bases, J lost 2 bases, and 1 base stayed unmatched. CDR3 amino acids: CASSLGDRGTYNSPLHF. The CDR3 bases are TGTGCCAGCAGCTTGGGGGACAGGGGGACCTATAATTCACCCCTCCACTTT. Looking up the rest from reference TRBV5-6 and TRBJ1-6 gives the full variable domain: DAGVTQSPTHLIKTRGQQVTLRCSPKSGHDTVSWYQQALGQGPQFIFQYYEEEERQRGNFPDRFSGHQFPNYSSELNVNALLLGDSALYLCASSLGDRGTYNSPLHFGNGTRLTVT.

This CDR3 is CASSPITSRHNEQFF. The CDR3 DNA follows: TGTGCCAGCAGCCCCATTACTAGCAGACACAATGAGCAGTTCTTC. V is TRBV14 and J is TRBJ2-1; a weak D match, TRBD2 (6 bases). V lost 4 bases to trimming and J lost 5 bases, with 15 bases between them. The CDR3 consists of 15 residues. The germline V gene encodes CDR1 SGHDN and CDR2 FVKESK.

The CDR3 here is CASSGRDPNGGSPLHF. Here the CDR3 DNA reads TGCGCCAGCAGCGGCCGGGACCCCAACGGCGGTTCACCCCTCCACTTT. This chain uses TRBV4-1 with TRBJ1-6, with TRBD1 as a possible D gene (5 bases). Deletions cut 5 bases from V and 9 bases from J, with 20 bases between. Germline V gene sequence: CDR1 MGHRA, CDR2 YSYEKL. This CDR3 has 16 amino acids.

The CDR3 DNA sequence: TGTGCCAGCAGTTACTCGAAGGACAGAGTCTTTGAGCAGTTCTTC. Protein sequence: CASSYSKDRVFEQFF. The J gene is TRBJ2-1, the V gene TRBV6-5, with D possibly matching TRBD1 (6 bases). Germline assignment: CDR1 MNHEY and CDR2 SVGAGI. Trimming took 0 bases from V and 9 from J, leaving 15 bases between them. CDR3 length: 15 amino acids.

This clone has just a few counts. The genes are TRBV7-2 and TRBJ1-6; 9 bases agree with TRBD1. CDR1 is SGHTA, CDR2 FQGNSA, per germline. J was trimmed by 10 bases and V by 3 bases; bases with no gene match: 4. This CDR3 has 14 residues. The CDR3 DNA is TGTGCCAGCAGCTTCGGGACAGGGTTCTCACCCCTCCACTTT. As protein: CASSFGTGFSPLHF.

The chain joins TRBV19 to TRBJ1-5, with 9 bases identical to TRBD1. J gave up 6 bases and V 7 bases, and 10 bases lay outside the gene matches. Germline-derived CDR1 and CDR2 are LNHDA and SQIVND (reference sequence). The CDR3 covers 15 residues. The CDR3 loop reads CASTGTGRGGQPQHF. DNA of the CDR3: TGTGCCAGTACCGGGACAGGGCGGGGAGGTCAGCCCCAGCATTTT.

The chain joins TRBV7-2 to TRBJ2-1; 7 bases match TRBD1. Trimming took 5 bases from V and 7 from J; bases not matched to a gene: 11. The CDR3 sequence is 15 residues long. Germline CDR1 is SGHTA and CDR2 is FQGNSA. The CDR3 sequence is CASSPTGTVRNEQFF. In nucleotides, the CDR3 is TGTGCCAGCAGCCCAACCGGGACAGTTCGTAATGAGCAGTTCTTC.

The chain has TRBV19 and TRBJ2-7, with D possibly being TRBD2 (5 bases). V was trimmed by 5 bases and J by 0 bases, leaving 14 bases between them. Germline CDR1 reads LNHDA; CDR2 reads SQIVND (reference sequence). The length of the CDR3 is 15 residues. CDR3 sequence reads: CASSPRGSSSYEQYF. The CDR3 DNA reads as TGTGCCAGTAGTCCGCGCGGGTCGAGCTCCTACGAGCAGTACTTC.

V is TRBV7-2 and J is TRBJ2-1; TRBD2 matches 10 bases. Germline CDR1 and CDR2: SGHTA and FQGNSA. With V trimmed by 1 base and J by 5 bases, 8 bases remained unmatched. This CDR3 contains 17 residues. The CDR3 nucleotides are TGTGCCAGCAGCTTAGTAGCCCAGCGGGGGGGAAACAATGAGCAGTTCTTC. This encodes CASSLVAQRGGNNEQFF.

The chain recombines TRBV7-2 with TRBJ2-5; 10 bases fit TRBD2. After removal of 1 base from V and 4 bases from J, the junction contained 0 bases not matched to a gene. Germline V gene lookup returns CDR1 SGHTA and CDR2 FQGNSA. The CDR3 has 14 residues. The CDR3 protein is CASSLGLAGETQYF. The CDR3 DNA reads TGTGCCAGCAGCTTAGGACTAGCGGGAGAGACCCAGTACTTC.

The V gene is TRBV18, the J gene TRBJ2-1; the D gene is possibly TRBD1 (6 bases). The V gene's germline CDR1 is KGHSH and CDR2 LQKENI. The CDR3 is 14 amino acids. Trimming took off 2 bases at V and 8 bases at J, with 13 bases between the two ends. As DNA, the CDR3 is TGTGCCAGCTCACCAGGGGGCGCGAGCGATGAGCAGTTCTTC. Its translation: CASSPGGASDEQFF.